The source of this TCR beta chain is a study of response to subunit inactivated influenza vaccine. The length of the CDR3 is 15 residues. CDR1 is SGHKS, CDR2 YYEKEE, per germline (reference sequence). Trimming cost V 2 bases and J 3 bases; bases outside gene matches: 8. Via MiXCR, TCRdb re-called the RT-PCR reads, giving one row per CDR3 protein. The sample yields hundreds of thousands of distinct CDR3 sequences, 25% seen once. V gene TRBV5-5 combines with J gene TRBJ2-7; 7 bases match TRBD1. The sequences come from CD4+ T cells sorted from PBMCs, collected about 5 days after vaccination. The sequence was obtained from a man between 45 and 60 years old who received an inactivated influenza vaccine. CDR3 DNA: TGTGCCAGCAGCTTAGACACCGGGACAGTCTACGAGCAGTACTTC. Translation gives CASSLDTGTVYEQYF. Drawing the rest from reference TRBV5-5 and TRBJ2-7, the complete variable domain is DAGVTQSPTHLIKTRGQQVTLRCSPISGHKSVSWYQQVLGQGPQFIFQYYEKEERGRGNFPDRFSARQFPNYSSELNVNALLLGDSALYLCASSLDTGTVYEQYFGPGTRLTVT.